This T cell receptor (beta chain) was sequenced in a study of tumor and adjacent non-tumor tissue in lung cancer. Study at large: Aged about 31 to 85 years, patients included nine to eleven men and a handful of women with stage I to III disease. Each sample yielded 4 million to 4.5 million productive TCRbeta reads on average.

From germline, CDR1 is MNHNY and CDR2 SVGAGI (reference sequence). The CDR3 sequence is 15 residues long. Three rounds of nested PCR, following a modified ARM-PCR protocol, produced the TCRbeta library. TCRdb reanalysed the multiplex PCR reads using MiXCR and keeps one entry per CDR3 protein. The repertoire holds around 200,000 distinct CDR3 sequences, with over 55% as singletons. The template was RNA from unsorted bulk tissue. For this clonotype: The junction departs from the called germline gene at one end, perhaps through a read error.

The chain is built from TRBV6-6 and TRBJ1-2, with a tentative D call TRBD1 (6 bases). This TCR was recovered from a man in his 60s with non-small cell lung cancer. The sample taken for sequencing was lung tumor tissue. The CDR3 DNA follows: TGTGCCTGCAGAGAAGAGGGGGTGAATTTATATGGCTACACCTTC. This codes for CACREEGVNLYGYTF.